This T cell receptor (beta chain) stems from a study of blood T cell repertoires in COVID-19. Across the whole study: Sites in the United States, Italy and Spain provided acute and convalescent COVID-19 samples.

Trimming left V 0 bases short and J 0 bases short, with 8 bases between. This CDR3 contains 16 residues. CDR1 and CDR2 from the germline V gene are MNHEY and SVGAGI. Measured with immunoSEQ multiplex PCR; TCRdb has only the in-frame clones, and not every one. Among 150,000 to 200,000 clones listed, over 80% were seen once. Individuals aged roughly 18 to 100 years were recruited from 20 to 25 US areas. All exposed participants met a person with COVID-19 within 2 weeks before entering the study. The receptor comes from a woman between 25 and 40 years old who had been exposed to COVID-19. The V call is TRBV6-5, the J call TRBJ1-4, with D unclear. What was sequenced was PBMCs or T cells enriched from blood (not recorded which). CDR3 sequence: CASSYSLGTTNEKLFF. The CDR3 DNA reads as TGTGCCAGCAGTTACTCCCTAGGAACAACTAATGAAAAACTGTTTTTT.